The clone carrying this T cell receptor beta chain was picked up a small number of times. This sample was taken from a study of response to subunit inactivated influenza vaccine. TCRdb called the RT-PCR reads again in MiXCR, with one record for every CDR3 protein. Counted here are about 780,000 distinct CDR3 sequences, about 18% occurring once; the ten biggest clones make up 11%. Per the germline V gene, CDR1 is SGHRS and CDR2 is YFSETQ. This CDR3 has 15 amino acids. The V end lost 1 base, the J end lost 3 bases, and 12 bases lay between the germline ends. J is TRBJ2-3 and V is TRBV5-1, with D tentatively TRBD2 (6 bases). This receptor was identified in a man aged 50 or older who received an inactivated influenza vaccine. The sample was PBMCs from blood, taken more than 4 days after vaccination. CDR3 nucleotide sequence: TGCGCCAGCAGCTTGTCGGGAGAAGAGACAGATACGCAGTATTTT. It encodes CASSLSGEETDTQYF.